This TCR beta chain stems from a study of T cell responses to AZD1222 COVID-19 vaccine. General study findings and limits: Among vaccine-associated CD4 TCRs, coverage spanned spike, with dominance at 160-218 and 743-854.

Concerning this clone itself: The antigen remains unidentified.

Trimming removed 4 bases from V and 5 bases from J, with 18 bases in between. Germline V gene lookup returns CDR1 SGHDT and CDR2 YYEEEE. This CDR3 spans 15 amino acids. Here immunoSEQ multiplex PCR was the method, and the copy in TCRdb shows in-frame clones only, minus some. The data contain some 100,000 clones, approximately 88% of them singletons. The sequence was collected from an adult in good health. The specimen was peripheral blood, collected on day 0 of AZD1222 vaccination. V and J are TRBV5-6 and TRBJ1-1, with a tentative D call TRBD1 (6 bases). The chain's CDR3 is CASSPTGGAGTEAFF. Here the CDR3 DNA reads TGTGCCAGCAGCCCGACGGGGGGCGCGGGAACTGAAGCTTTCTTT.